The rows below give T cell receptor beta chains drawn from one sample of a study of shared clonotypes between healthy human individuals. The protocol was immunoSEQ multiplex PCR, while the TCRdb copy is restricted to in-frame clones and leaves out a portion. Of about half a million clones in the sample, 75% to 85% were seen once. Source material: PBMCs. The receptors come from a woman between 40 and 55 years old in good health. Some clones in this sample may be carry-over from other donors' samples. The conserved cysteine and the conserved F or W are not part of the CDR3 here.

j_gene: TRBJ2-5; v_gene: TRBV5-1; CDR3aa: ASSFGGLETQY
j_gene: TRBJ2-7; v_gene: TRBV7-8; CDR3aa: ASSLPGSSYEQY
j_gene: TRBJ2-5; v_gene: TRBV18; CDR3aa: ASSPPGAQETQY
j_gene: TRBJ1-6; v_gene: TRBV4-3; CDR3aa: ASSQDRKGRHNSPLH
j_gene: TRBJ2-1; v_gene: TRBV5-4; CDR3aa: ASSLVILAGGSYNEQF
j_gene: TRBJ2-2; v_gene: TRBV2; CDR3aa: ASSDRGPDTGELF
j_gene: TRBJ2-5; v_gene: TRBV7-7; CDR3aa: ASSRDQETQY
j_gene: TRBJ2-7; v_gene: TRBV7-2; CDR3aa: ASSLNPVETLY
j_gene: TRBJ2-6; v_gene: TRBV28; CDR3aa: ASSSRRAGANVLT
j_gene: TRBJ2-1; v_gene: TRBV28; CDR3aa: ASSSPRDRARNEQF
j_gene: TRBJ2-5; v_gene: TRBV5-4; CDR3aa: ASSKEGLAVQETQY
j_gene: TRBJ2-1; v_gene: TRBV4-1; CDR3aa: ATRLESSYNEQF
j_gene: TRBJ2-7; v_gene: TRBV14; CDR3aa: ASSPSGPLYEQY
j_gene: -; v_gene: TRBV5-1; CDR3aa: ASSTGQGSPYEQY
j_gene: TRBJ1-3; v_gene: TRBV4-1; CDR3aa: ASSERGLTGNTIY
j_gene: TRBJ1-4; v_gene: TRBV6-6; CDR3aa: ATSQGVANEKLF
j_gene: TRBJ2-6; v_gene: TRBV7-9; CDR3aa: ASSYPGYGANVLT
j_gene: TRBJ1-4; v_gene: TRBV5-1; CDR3aa: ASSTEGAANEKLF
j_gene: TRBJ2-7; v_gene: TRBV7-3; CDR3aa: ASSLRVRAQEQY
j_gene: TRBJ1-3; v_gene: TRBV7-7; CDR3aa: ASSPDSSGNTIY
j_gene: TRBJ2-2; v_gene: TRBV9; CDR3aa: ASNPGNTGELF
j_gene: TRBJ2-5; v_gene: TRBV29-1; CDR3aa: SADPGASQETQY
j_gene: TRBJ2-7; v_gene: TRBV28; CDR3aa: ASSALRREQY
j_gene: TRBJ2-2; v_gene: TRBV18; CDR3aa: ASSPRPGTGSGDTGELF
j_gene: TRBJ2-7; v_gene: TRBV6-4; CDR3aa: ASCGTSRSYEQY
j_gene: TRBJ1-5; v_gene: TRBV7-2; CDR3aa: ASSLDLLGSNQPQH
j_gene: TRBJ1-2; v_gene: TRBV30; CDR3aa: AWSPGLSYGYT
j_gene: TRBJ2-1; v_gene: TRBV6-6; CDR3aa: ASSTQGGSYNEQF
j_gene: TRBJ1-3; v_gene: TRBV9; CDR3aa: ASSVLTGGRNTIY
j_gene: TRBJ2-3; v_gene: TRBV14; CDR3aa: ASSQYSGRTRQETDTQY
j_gene: TRBJ2-5; v_gene: TRBV7-8; CDR3aa: ASSWARGRGETQY
j_gene: TRBJ1-1; v_gene: TRBV10-2; CDR3aa: ASRLLGGSAF
j_gene: TRBJ2-3; v_gene: TRBV28; CDR3aa: ASMHVNTDTQY
j_gene: TRBJ1-2; v_gene: TRBV6-1; CDR3aa: ASRGTGGHGYT
j_gene: TRBJ2-7; v_gene: TRBV2; CDR3aa: ASSFVAGQWQRPTYEQY
j_gene: TRBJ2-1; v_gene: TRBV9; CDR3aa: ASSVIGSGNEQF
j_gene: TRBJ2-1; v_gene: TRBV11-2; CDR3aa: ASSLAGTSNEQF
j_gene: TRBJ1-4; v_gene: TRBV4-1; CDR3aa: ASSQADRNEKLF
j_gene: TRBJ2-1; v_gene: TRBV27; CDR3aa: ASSPTLGGNEQF
j_gene: TRBJ2-7; v_gene: TRBV11-2; CDR3aa: ASSLGGARGYEQY
j_gene: TRBJ1-1; v_gene: TRBV7-2; CDR3aa: ASSLGLGGEAF
j_gene: TRBJ2-3; v_gene: TRBV19; CDR3aa: ASSISYGTRTDTQY
j_gene: TRBJ2-1; v_gene: TRBV7-3; CDR3aa: ASSLLGGRGGAYNEQF
j_gene: TRBJ2-4; v_gene: TRBV4-1; CDR3aa: ASSQPGLDDIQY
j_gene: -; v_gene: TRBV10-3; CDR3aa: AISELYEQY
j_gene: TRBJ2-1; v_gene: TRBV4-1; CDR3aa: ASSPRLAGLYNEQF
j_gene: TRBJ2-7; v_gene: TRBV19; CDR3aa: ASSTNRVAYEQY
j_gene: TRBJ2-2; v_gene: TRBV9; CDR3aa: ASSVGQGTSGGNTGELF
j_gene: TRBJ2-2; v_gene: TRBV5-4; CDR3aa: ASSSDPSGELF
j_gene: TRBJ1-1; v_gene: TRBV7-9; CDR3aa: ASSSQGAKGDTEAF
j_gene: TRBJ1-5; v_gene: TRBV5-5; CDR3aa: ASSPNTEFNQPQH
j_gene: TRBJ2-1; v_gene: TRBV7-2; CDR3aa: ASSFNPAGVSNEQF
j_gene: TRBJ2-3; v_gene: TRBV11-2; CDR3aa: ASSSVALAGGTSTDTQY
j_gene: TRBJ2-1; v_gene: TRBV4-1; CDR3aa: ASSQDFSGSFNEQF
j_gene: TRBJ2-5; v_gene: TRBV18; CDR3aa: ASSPGLLAGAETQY
j_gene: TRBJ2-1; v_gene: TRBV5-4; CDR3aa: ASSLGGLAGVAYNEQF
j_gene: TRBJ2-3; v_gene: TRBV4-1; CDR3aa: ASSQGGRPNTDTQY
j_gene: TRBJ1-2; v_gene: TRBV28; CDR3aa: ASSLDGRSYT
j_gene: TRBJ2-1; v_gene: TRBV6-4; CDR3aa: ASSDKAGSGDEQF
j_gene: TRBJ2-2; v_gene: TRBV5-6; CDR3aa: ASRVASHTGELF